Below, 14 T cell receptor beta chains from the same sample are listed, as sequenced in a study of post-analysis software for immune sequencing data. These TCRs are of unknown antigen specificity. Regarding the study as a whole: Controls had lower frequencies than patients of roughly five TRBV segments, which included TRBV5-6, TRBV5-1 and TRBV20-1.

The TCR beta cDNA libraries contained unique molecular identifiers. MiXCR, applied by TCRdb to the PCR reads, yields one record per CDR3 protein. The repertoire includes more than 450,000 distinct CDR3 sequences, 30% to 40% of them detected once, and approximately 6% sits in the top ten. Sequenced material: blood. These receptors all stem from a girl aged 2-17 years with multiple sclerosis.

In nucleotides, the CDR3 is TGTGCCAGCAGACCGCTAATGGGCACAGATACGCAGTATTTT. This codes for CASRPLMGTDTQYF. This chain joins TRBV6-1 and TRBJ2-3; D remains ambiguous. CDR1 MNHNS and CDR2 SASEGT come from the germline V gene. CDR3 length equals 14 residues. Deletions cut 6 bases from V and 1 base from J, with 11 bases between.

V usage is TRBV9 and J usage is TRBJ2-5; D possibly corresponds to TRBD1 (5 bases). The V end lost 4 bases, the J end lost 2 bases, and 12 bases lay between the germline ends. The length of the CDR3 is 14 residues. In germline, CDR1 is SGDLS, CDR2 YYNGEE. The CDR3 region has the DNA TGTGCCAGCAGCTCCAGGGTCGGGCAAGAGACCCAGTACTTC. This gives the protein CASSSRVGQETQYF. Full variable domain (rest looked up from reference TRBV9 and TRBJ2-5): DSGVTQTPKHLITATGQRVTLRCSPRSGDLSVYWYQQSLDQGLQFLIQYYNGEERAKGNILERFSAQQFPDLHSELNLSSLELGDSALYFCASSSRVGQETQYFGPGTRLLVL.

This clonotype has only one observation. This chain joins TRBV7-6 and TRBJ2-1; D tentatively fits TRBD1 or TRBD2 (5 bases each). Between the trimmed V and J ends, which lost 5 bases and 5 bases, there was a span of 19 bases. CDR1 and CDR2 from the germline V gene are SGHVS and FNYEAQ. The CDR3 runs to 16 residues. Written as DNA, the CDR3 is TGTGCCAGCAGCCACTTGTTCGGGACCCCCAACAATGAGCAGTTCTTC. Residues: CASSHLFGTPNNEQFF.

The CDR3 reads CASSPAQIEAFF. CDR3 bases: TGTGCCAGCTCACCAGCACAGATTGAAGCTTTCTTT. V is TRBV18 and J is TRBJ1-1; no firm D call. The CDR3 has 12 residues. Trimming removed 2 bases at V and 7 bases at J, with 8 bases between. Germline V lookup: CDR1 KGHSH, CDR2 LQKENI.

This clonotype was recorded a few times. One end of the junction is discordant with germline, which a read error may explain. This chain joins TRBV12-3 or TRBV12-4 and TRBJ2-3; D call uncertain. This CDR3 comprises 13 residues. The CDR3 sequence: CASSLGGSDTQYF. The CDR3 DNA is TGCGCCAGCAGCTTGGGCGGCTCAGATACGCAGTATTTT.

This clonotype was counted between two and nine times. The chain uses TRBV5-5 and TRBJ1-2; 10 bases match TRBD1. The CDR3 contains 15 residues. Per germline, CDR1 SGHKS and CDR2 YYEKEE (reference sequence). V lost 3 bases, J lost 5 bases, and 7 bases stayed unmatched. The CDR3 protein is CASSSDRGPGYGYTF. The CDR3 DNA reads TGTGCCAGCAGCTCTGACAGGGGGCCAGGGTATGGCTACACCTTC.

There are a few counts of this clonotype. The V call is TRBV15, the J call TRBJ2-3; perhaps TRBD1 as D (8 bases). Looked up from germline, CDR1 is LNHNV and CDR2 is YYDKDF (reference sequence). The CDR3 has 17 residues. V lost 0 bases to trimming and J lost 3 bases, with 16 bases between them. This CDR3 reads CATSRDRGDRTTDTQYF. The CDR3 DNA follows: TGTGCCACCAGCAGAGATCGGGGGGACAGGACTACAGATACGCAGTATTTT.

The V call is TRBV5-1, the J call TRBJ1-1; the D is unclear. Germline lookup yields CDR1 SGHRS and CDR2 YFSETQ. V was pared by 0 bases and J by 4 bases, with 7 bases between. This CDR3 is built from 13 residues. CDR3 residues: CASSLDKGTEAFF. The CDR3 DNA is TGCGCCAGCAGCTTGGATAAGGGCACTGAAGCTTTCTTT.

The V gene is TRBV7-8, the J gene TRBJ1-5; no clear D. V shed 5 bases and J shed 7 bases, with 18 bases lying between them. This CDR3 is built from 15 residues. The germline V gene encodes CDR1 SGHVS and CDR2 FQNEAQ. The CDR3 nucleotides are TGTGCCAGCAGCCTTCGTCGAGGCGCCGGGCAGCCCCAGCATTTT. This gives the protein CASSLRRGAGQPQHF.

The chain is built from TRBV25-1 and TRBJ2-3, with D possibly called TRBD1 or TRBD2 (5 bases each). This CDR3 spans 17 amino acids. Germline V lookup: CDR1 MGHDK, CDR2 SYGVNS. Trimming took 1 base from V and 1 from J, leaving 15 bases between them. CDR3 sequence (DNA): TGTGCCAGCAGTGAATCTTTAGGGGTGGGAGGCACAGATACGCAGTATTTT. The encoded protein is CASSESLGVGGTDTQYF.

This clonotype came up a few times. This chain uses TRBV20-1 with TRBJ2-2; D not resolved. CDR3 size: 13 residues. V was pared by 6 bases and J by 1 base, with 9 bases between. Germline-derived CDR1 and CDR2 are DFQATT and SNEGSKA (reference sequence). CDR3 sequence reads: CSARSWNTGELFF. For the CDR3, the DNA is TGCAGTGCCCGTAGTTGGAACACCGGGGAGCTGTTTTTT.

This clonotype occurred a few times. The CDR3 loop reads CASSLTAGFSYEQYF. The CDR3 bases are TGCGCCAGCAGCCTTACCGCGGGGTTCTCCTACGAGCAGTACTTC. The chain combines TRBV5-1 with TRBJ2-7; possibly TRBD2 for D (6 bases). V gave up 4 bases and J gave up 0 bases, with 14 bases separating them. The CDR3 is made up of 15 amino acids. The germline CDR1 and CDR2 sequences are SGHRS and YFSETQ.

For the CDR3, the DNA is TGTGCCAGCAGTCACGGGGGGGCTATTTCCTACGAGCAGTACTTC. Translation: CASSHGGAISYEQYF. The chain uses TRBV6-6 and TRBJ2-7; 8 nucleotides align to TRBD2. Germline loops: CDR1 MNHNY, CDR2 SVGAGI (reference sequence). V dropped 5 bases and J dropped 1; count of bases not matched to a gene: 7. The length of the CDR3 is 15 residues.

This rearrangement joins TRBV29-1 to TRBJ1-2; tentative D call: TRBD1 (6 bases). V was cut by 6 bases and J by 1 base, with 12 bases left in between. Germline-derived CDR1 and CDR2 are SQVTM and ANQGSEA. There are 13 residues in the CDR3. CDR3 protein: CSVAGTLNYGYTF. The CDR3 DNA is TGCAGCGTCGCCGGGACACTTAACTATGGCTACACCTTC. Variable domain in full (rest from reference TRBV29-1 and TRBJ1-2): SAVISQKPSRDICQRGTSLTIQCQVDSQVTMMFWYRQQPGQSLTLIATANQGSEATYESGFVIDKFPISRPNLTFSTLTVSNMSPEDSSIYLCSVAGTLNYGYTFGSGTRLTVV.